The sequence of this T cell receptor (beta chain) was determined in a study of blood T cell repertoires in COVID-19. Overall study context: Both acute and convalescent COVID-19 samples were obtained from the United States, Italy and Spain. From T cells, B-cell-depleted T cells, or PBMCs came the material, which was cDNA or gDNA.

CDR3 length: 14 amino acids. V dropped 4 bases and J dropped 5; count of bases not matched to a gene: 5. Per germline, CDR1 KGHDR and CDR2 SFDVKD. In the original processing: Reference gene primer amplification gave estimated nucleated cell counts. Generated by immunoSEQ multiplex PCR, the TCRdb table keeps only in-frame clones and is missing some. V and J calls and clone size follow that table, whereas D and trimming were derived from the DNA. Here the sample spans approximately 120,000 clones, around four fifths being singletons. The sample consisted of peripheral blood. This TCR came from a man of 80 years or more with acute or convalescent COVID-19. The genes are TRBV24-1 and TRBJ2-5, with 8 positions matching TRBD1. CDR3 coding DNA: TGTGCCACCAGTGACACAGGGGGTAGGGAGACCCAGTACTTC. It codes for CATSDTGGRETQYF.